These 24 T cell receptor beta chains were sequenced from one sample in a study of neurological immune-mediated disorders. TCRdb re-analysed the 5' RACE reads in MiXCR, keeping a single row per CDR3 protein. The repertoire consists of more than 30,000 distinct CDR3 sequences, with approximately 4.1% occurring once and the leading ten covering around a quarter. The sequencing input was CD4+ T cells from blood. Source of these receptors: a middle-aged woman in good health.

This clonotype was counted many times. The rearrangement links TRBV28 to TRBJ2-1; D is ambiguous. The CDR3 spans 11 residues. V was cut by 6 bases and J by 8 bases, with 8 bases left in between. Germline CDR1 MDHEN, CDR2 SYDVKM. DNA of the CDR3: TGTGCCAGCAGCCCTAGACATGAGCAGTTCTTC. It codes for CASSPRHEQFF.

This clonotype was observed many times. V gene TRBV12-3 or TRBV12-4 combines with J gene TRBJ1-1; D might be TRBD1 (6 bases). This CDR3 is built from 13 residues. The V gene lost 4 bases and the J gene lost 2 bases, with 8 bases spanning the gap. CDR3 nucleotide sequence: TGTGCCAGCAGTTCCAGGGGCAACACTGAAGCTTTCTTT. Translation gives CASSSRGNTEAFF.

In this sample, this clonotype turned up many times. The chain links TRBV10-3 to TRBJ2-1, with D perhaps assigned TRBD1 or TRBD2 (5 bases each). This CDR3 region has 14 residues. Germline CDR1 reads ENHRY; CDR2 reads SYGVKD. Trimming removed 3 bases from V and 12 bases from J, with 18 bases in between. The CDR3 DNA reads as TGTGCCATCAGTGACCCCGAGCGGTTTCAGGGGCAGTTCTTC. It specifies CAISDPERFQGQFF.

This clonotype has at least ten counts. The chain uses TRBV5-1 and TRBJ1-2; 7 positions agree with TRBD1. The CDR3 totals 15 residues. In germline, CDR1 is SGHRS, CDR2 YFSETQ. V was pared by 3 bases and J by 2 bases, with 7 bases of the junction left unmatched. CDR3 loop: CASSSGQLQNYGYTF. The CDR3 coding sequence is TGCGCCAGCAGCTCGGGACAGCTTCAGAACTATGGCTACACCTTC.

This clonotype was counted at least ten times. The genes are TRBV28 and TRBJ2-1, with TRBD2 matching 9 bases. Trimming cost V 6 bases and J 2 bases; bases outside gene matches: 5. The CDR3 contains 15 residues. Germline V gene data show CDR1 as MDHEN and CDR2 as SYDVKM. The DNA for the CDR3 is TGTGCCAGCAGACCAGCGGGAGGCCCCTACAATGAGCAGTTCTTC. Translation gives CASRPAGGPYNEQFF.

There are many counts of this clonotype. This chain's CDR3 is CASSRGQNTEAFF. The CDR3 DNA follows: TGTGCCAGCAGCCGTGGACAGAACACTGAAGCTTTCTTT. The chain couples TRBV6-5 to TRBJ1-1, with a tentative D call TRBD1 (5 bases). Germline V gene sequence: CDR1 MNHEY, CDR2 SVGAGI. CDR3 length equals 13 residues. Between the trimmed V and J ends, which lost 6 bases and 1 base, there was a span of 9 bases.

This clonotype was counted ten times or more. The chain combines TRBV10-3 with TRBJ2-1; no reliable D call. The length of the CDR3 is 14 residues. The V and J ends lost 0 bases and 13 bases respectively, with 16 bases between them. Germline V gene data show CDR1 as ENHRY and CDR2 as SYGVKD. CDR3 amino acids: CAISESTDSVAQFF. CDR3 sequence (DNA): TGTGCCATCAGTGAGTCGACGGATTCGGTAGCACAGTTCTTC.

This clonotype has at least ten counts. The chain combines TRBV5-1 with TRBJ2-5, with D perhaps matching TRBD1 or TRBD2 (5 bases each). The ends were cut back, 6 bases at V and 2 bases at J, with 14 bases in the middle. The germline gives CDR1 SGHRS, CDR2 YFSETQ. The CDR3 runs 14 residues. This chain's CDR3 is CASMEVRGQETQYF. CDR3 DNA sequence: TGCGCCAGCATGGAGGTTAGGGGACAAGAGACCCAGTACTTC.

This clonotype was found many times. The chain joins TRBV5-1 to TRBJ1-2, with D uncertain. This CDR3 is built from 14 residues. V shed 2 bases and J shed 3 bases, with 11 bases lying between them. Germline lookup yields CDR1 SGHRS and CDR2 YFSETQ. CDR3 in amino acids: CASSFPGDYYGYTF. DNA for the CDR3: TGCGCCAGCAGCTTCCCAGGAGACTACTATGGCTACACCTTC.

This clonotype was counted at least ten times. The V call is TRBV19, the J call TRBJ1-5; D is unresolved. Trimming shortened V by 0 bases and J by 6 bases, and 12 bases separated the two germline ends. The CDR3 has 15 amino acids. Germline CDR1 reads LNHDA; CDR2 reads SQIVND (reference sequence). CDR3 nucleotides: TGTGCCAGTAGTATAGAGATTCAAGGAGCTCAGCCCCAGCATTTT. The encoded protein is CASSIEIQGAQPQHF.

This clonotype was found many times. CDR3 residues: CASSFEGTGELFF. The CDR3 nucleotides are TGTGCCAGCAGTTTTGAGGGGACCGGGGAGCTGTTTTTT. V and J are TRBV27 and TRBJ2-2; D is perhaps TRBD1 or TRBD2 (5 bases each). With 3 bases removed from V and 5 bases from J, the gap between germline ends came to 7 bases. The germline CDR1 and CDR2 sequences are MNHEY and SMNVEV (reference sequence). CDR3 size: 13 residues.

This clonotype was recorded many times. The chain employs TRBV28 and TRBJ2-5, with 8 bases fitting TRBD2. This CDR3 is built from 13 residues. Losses at the gene ends were 6 bases for V and 5 bases for J; bases not matched to a gene: 5. Per the germline V gene, CDR1 is MDHEN and CDR2 is SYDVKM. CDR3 in DNA: TGTGCCAGCAGATCTTCGGGGGGGGAGACCCAGTACTTC. Translation: CASRSSGGETQYF. Full variable domain (rest looked up from reference TRBV28 and TRBJ2-5): DVKVTQSSRYLVKRTGEKVFLECVQDMDHENMFWYRQDPGLGLRLIYFSYDVKMKEKGDIPEGYSVSREKKERFSLILESASTNQTSMYLCASRSSGGETQYFGPGTRLLVL.

This clonotype occurred many times. This chain uses TRBV24-1 with TRBJ2-3, with 13 bases lining up with TRBD2. The ends lost 3 bases at V and 8 bases at J; junction bases unmatched: 4. CDR3 length: 15 residues. The germline gives CDR1 KGHDR, CDR2 SFDVKD. This chain's CDR3 is CATSDATSGGTTQYF. The CDR3 DNA follows: TGTGCCACCAGTGATGCGACTAGCGGGGGGACTACGCAGTATTTT.

This clonotype was observed many times. The chain is built from TRBV6-5 and TRBJ2-2; 8 bases align to TRBD2. The CDR3 contains 16 residues. J lost 5 bases, V lost 2 bases, and 7 bases had no gene match. Germline CDR1 and CDR2: MNHEY and SVGAGI. The CDR3: CASSYRAGGGTGELFF. The CDR3 coding sequence is TGTGCCAGCAGTTACAGGGCGGGGGGCGGAACCGGGGAGCTGTTTTTT.

This clonotype was recorded many times. The V gene is TRBV2, the J gene TRBJ1-1; 8 nucleotides align to TRBD1. V trimming: 6 bases; J trimming: 4 bases; junction bases outside the gene matches: 7. The germline CDR1 and CDR2 sequences are SNHLY and FYNNEI. This CDR3 has 14 residues. CDR3 nucleotides: TGTGCCAGCAGCCTATTGACAGGGGTCACTGAAGCTTTCTTT. Its translation: CASSLLTGVTEAFF.

This clonotype was seen repeatedly, ten times or more. The chain joins TRBV5-6 to TRBJ2-3; D unclear. Per the germline V gene, CDR1 is SGHDT and CDR2 is YYEEEE. The CDR3 totals 13 residues. Trimming stripped 1 base from V and 3 bases from J, with 6 bases between. The CDR3 is CASSLPPTDTQYF. DNA of the CDR3: TGTGCCAGCAGCTTGCCCCCGACAGATACGCAGTATTTT.

This clonotype was picked up many times. The V and J genes are TRBV27 and TRBJ2-1, with TRBD2 matching 10 bases. Unmatched junction bases numbered 6, after V lost 1 base and J lost 0 bases. The CDR3 is 18 residues long. CDR1 and CDR2 from the germline V gene are MNHEY and SMNVEV (reference sequence). This chain's CDR3 is CASSLFGLAASSYNEQFF. The CDR3 nucleotides are TGTGCCAGCAGTTTATTCGGACTAGCGGCGAGCTCCTACAATGAGCAGTTCTTC.

This clonotype was detected many times. The chain carries TRBV4-1 and TRBJ1-5; TRBD1 agrees at 8 bases. V gave up 0 bases and J gave up 1 base; unmatched junction bases: 8. Per germline, CDR1 MGHRA and CDR2 YSYEKL. The CDR3 is made up of 18 amino acids. The CDR3 is CASSQEGQGGLSNQPQHF. The CDR3, as DNA: TGCGCCAGCAGCCAAGAAGGACAGGGAGGGTTGAGCAATCAGCCCCAGCATTTT.

This clonotype was picked up many times. The chain combines TRBV7-2 with TRBJ2-3, with D maybe TRBD2 (6 bases). V shed 3 bases and J shed 6 bases, with 22 bases lying between them. Germline values: CDR1 SGHTA, CDR2 FQGNSA. The CDR3 runs 17 residues. In DNA form, the CDR3 reads TGTGCCAGCAGCTTTGGGGGAGGACTCTCCATCGCGGATACGCAGTATTTT. Amino acids: CASSFGGGLSIADTQYF.

This clonotype was counted ten times or more. V usage is TRBV5-5 and J usage is TRBJ2-1; D perhaps matches TRBD2 (6 bases). The CDR3 is 16 amino acids. Looked up from germline, CDR1 is SGHKS and CDR2 is YYEKEE (reference sequence). V lost 3 bases, J lost 3 bases, and 16 bases lay in between. The CDR3 is CASSSRGLHNYNEQFF. DNA of the CDR3: TGTGCCAGCAGCTCGAGGGGACTCCACAACTACAATGAGCAGTTCTTC.

This clonotype was counted ten times or more. V is TRBV4-1 and J is TRBJ2-2, with no clear D. The CDR3 is 13 amino acids. Per the germline V gene, CDR1 is MGHRA and CDR2 is YSYEKL. V dropped 1 base and J dropped 7 bases, with 7 bases sitting between them. The CDR3 here is CASSQVLVGELFF. In DNA, the CDR3 is TGCGCCAGCAGCCAAGTTCTGGTCGGGGAGCTGTTTTTT.

There are many counts of this clonotype. The chain carries TRBV19 and TRBJ2-1; 9 positions match TRBD1. This CDR3 has 15 amino acids. Losses at the gene ends were 8 bases for V and 2 bases for J; bases not matched to a gene: 7. Germline V lookup: CDR1 LNHDA, CDR2 SQIVND (reference sequence). For the CDR3, the DNA is TGTGCCAGTCGACCGGGACAGGGCCCCTACAATGAGCAGTTCTTC. Its translation is CASRPGQGPYNEQFF.

This clonotype was picked up many times. This sequence joins TRBV3-1 and TRBJ1-4; D uncertain. Germline CDR1 LGHDT, CDR2 YNNKEL (reference sequence). Trimming took 4 bases from V and 8 from J, leaving 14 bases between them. This CDR3 region has 14 residues. The CDR3 loop reads CASSPTGQREKLFF. The CDR3 nucleotides are TGTGCCAGCAGCCCTACCGGGCAACGAGAAAAACTGTTTTTT.

This clonotype was seen ten or more times. The CDR3 region is CASRTGALGTEAFF. The DNA of the CDR3 is TGTGCCAGCAGGACAGGTGCCCTAGGCACTGAAGCTTTCTTT. V and J are TRBV12-3 or TRBV12-4 and TRBJ1-1, with a possible D match to TRBD1 (6 bases). Trimming took off 6 bases at V and 4 bases at J, with 15 bases between the two ends. The CDR3 is 14 amino acids.